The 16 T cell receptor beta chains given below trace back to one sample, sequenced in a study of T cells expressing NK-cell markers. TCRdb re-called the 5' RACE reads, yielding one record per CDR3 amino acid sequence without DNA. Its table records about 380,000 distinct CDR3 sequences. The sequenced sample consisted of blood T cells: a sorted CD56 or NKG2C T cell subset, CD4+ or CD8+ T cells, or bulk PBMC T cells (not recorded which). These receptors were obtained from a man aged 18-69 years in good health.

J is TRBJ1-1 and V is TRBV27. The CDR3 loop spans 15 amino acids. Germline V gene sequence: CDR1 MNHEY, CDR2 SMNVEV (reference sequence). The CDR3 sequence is CASSFRPYSGTEAFF.

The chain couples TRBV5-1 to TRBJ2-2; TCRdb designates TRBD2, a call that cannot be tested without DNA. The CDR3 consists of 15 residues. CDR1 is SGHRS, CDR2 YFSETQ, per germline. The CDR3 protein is CASKPTSDGPGELFF.

The CDR3 spells CASSLRGQITDTQYF. The chain employs TRBV7-2 and TRBJ2-3; TCRdb picks TRBD1, but there is no DNA to check that call. Germline V CDR1 and CDR2: SGHTA, FQGNSA. The CDR3 is made up of 15 amino acids.

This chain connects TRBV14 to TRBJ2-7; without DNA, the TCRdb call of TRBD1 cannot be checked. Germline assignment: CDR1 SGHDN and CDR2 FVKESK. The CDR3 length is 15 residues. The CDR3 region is CASSPGRQPTYEQYF.

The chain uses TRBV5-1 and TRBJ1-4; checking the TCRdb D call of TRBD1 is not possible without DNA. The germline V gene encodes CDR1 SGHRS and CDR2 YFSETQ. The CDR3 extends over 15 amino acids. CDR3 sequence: CASSPAAGYNEKLFF.

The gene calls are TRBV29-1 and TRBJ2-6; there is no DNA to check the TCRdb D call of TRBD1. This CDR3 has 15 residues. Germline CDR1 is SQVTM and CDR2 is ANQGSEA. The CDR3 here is CSVVNRGGGANVLTF.

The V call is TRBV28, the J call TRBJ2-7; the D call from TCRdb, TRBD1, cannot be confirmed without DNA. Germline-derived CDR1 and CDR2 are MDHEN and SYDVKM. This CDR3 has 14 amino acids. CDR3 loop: CASSPLGPLVEQYF.

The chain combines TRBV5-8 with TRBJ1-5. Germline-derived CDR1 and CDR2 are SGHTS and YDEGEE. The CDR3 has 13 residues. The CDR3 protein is CASIRHTNQPQHF.

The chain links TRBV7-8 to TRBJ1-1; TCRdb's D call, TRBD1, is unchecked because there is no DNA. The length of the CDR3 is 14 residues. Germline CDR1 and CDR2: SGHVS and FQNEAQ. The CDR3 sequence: CASSLVETSGEAFF. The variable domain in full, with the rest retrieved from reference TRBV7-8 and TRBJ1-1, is GAGVSQSPRYKVAKRGQDVALRCDPISGHVSLFWYQQALGQGPEFLTYFQNEAQLDKSGLPSDRFFAERPEGSVSTLKIQRTQQEDSAVYLCASSLVETSGEAFFGQGTRLTVV.

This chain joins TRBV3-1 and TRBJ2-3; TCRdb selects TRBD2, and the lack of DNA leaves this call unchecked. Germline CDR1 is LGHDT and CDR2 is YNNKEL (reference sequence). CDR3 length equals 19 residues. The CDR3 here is CASSLGLAGGRWGTDTQYF.

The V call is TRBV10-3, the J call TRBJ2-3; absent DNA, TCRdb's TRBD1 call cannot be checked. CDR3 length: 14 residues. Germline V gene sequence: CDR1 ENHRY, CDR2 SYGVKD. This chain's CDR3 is CATGDRGLMDTQYF.

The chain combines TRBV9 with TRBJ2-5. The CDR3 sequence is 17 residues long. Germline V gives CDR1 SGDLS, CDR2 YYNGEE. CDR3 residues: CASSPHADGSPYETQYF.

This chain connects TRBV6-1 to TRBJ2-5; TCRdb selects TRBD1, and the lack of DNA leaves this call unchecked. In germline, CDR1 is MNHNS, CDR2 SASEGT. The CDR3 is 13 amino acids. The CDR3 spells CASSGTGVETQYF.

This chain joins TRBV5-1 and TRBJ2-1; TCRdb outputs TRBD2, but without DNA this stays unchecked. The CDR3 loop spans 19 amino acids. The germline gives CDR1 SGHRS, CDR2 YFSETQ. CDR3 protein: CASSAMTSGGHTSYNEQFF.

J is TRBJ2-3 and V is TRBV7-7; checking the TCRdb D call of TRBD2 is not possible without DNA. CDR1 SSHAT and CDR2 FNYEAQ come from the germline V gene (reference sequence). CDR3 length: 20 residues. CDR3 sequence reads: CASSLRPLGSLGGSTDTQYF.

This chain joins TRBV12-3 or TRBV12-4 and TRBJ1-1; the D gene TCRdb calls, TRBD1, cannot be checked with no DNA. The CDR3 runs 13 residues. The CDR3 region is CASRGTENTEAFF.